These 10 T cell receptor beta chains were all obtained from the same sample, sequenced in a study of cytomegalovirus exposure and HLA in healthy donors. Both 60 Vbeta primers and 13 Jbeta primers went into the PCR. The protocol was immunoSEQ multiplex PCR, while the TCRdb copy is restricted to in-frame clones and leaves out a portion. The sample includes around 210,000 clones, roughly 78% seen only once; the top ten take roughly 0.45%. Sequenced input: PBMCs. These receptors originate from a boy between 5 and 17 years old in good health and CMV-seronegative.

The chain uses TRBV5-1 and TRBJ1-1; maybe TRBD1 (6 bases). V lost 0 bases, J lost 4 bases, and 13 bases lay in between. CDR3 length: 15 amino acids. CDR1 and CDR2 (germline): SGHRS, YFSETQ. In DNA, the CDR3 is TGCGCCAGCAGCTTGGCCGCAGGGGCAAGCACTGAAGCTTTCTTT. It encodes CASSLAAGASTEAFF.

This sequence joins TRBV25-1 and TRBJ2-5; no definite D call. V was clipped by 3 bases and J by 5 bases, with 10 bases between them. The CDR3 length is 13 residues. CDR1 is MGHDK, CDR2 SYGVNS, per germline. The CDR3 sequence: CASSDPTRETQYF. CDR3 sequence (DNA): TGTGCCAGCAGTGATCCCACCCGGGAGACCCAGTACTTC. The full variable domain, rest sourced from reference TRBV25-1 and TRBJ2-5, is EADIYQTPRYLVIGTGKKITLECSQTMGHDKMYWYQQDPGMELHLIHYSYGVNSTEKGDLSSESTVSRIRTEHFPLTLESARPSHTSQYLCASSDPTRETQYFGPGTRLLVL.

J is TRBJ2-1 and V is TRBV10-1; 7 bases line up with TRBD1. The CDR3 runs 12 residues. V was clipped by 5 bases and J by 6 bases; unmatched bases: 1. The germline CDR1 and CDR2 sequences are WNHNN and SYGVQD (reference sequence). CDR3 nucleotide sequence: TGCGCCAGCAGTCGGACAGGCAATGAGCAGTTCTTC. It yields the protein CASSRTGNEQFF.

The CDR3 region has the DNA TGTGCCAGCAGCGTAGCTCCGGCGGGGAAGGGTGAAGCTTTCTTT. Translating it yields CASSVAPAGKGEAFF. This chain connects TRBV9 to TRBJ1-1; D unclear. The CDR3 consists of 15 residues. Deletions cut 0 bases from V and 7 bases from J, with 16 bases between. Germline assignment: CDR1 SGDLS and CDR2 YYNGEE.

This sequence joins TRBV11-2 and TRBJ2-7, with D possibly TRBD2 on 6 matching bases. Germline lookup yields CDR1 SGHAT and CDR2 FQNNGV. V lost 5 bases, J lost 4 bases, and 21 bases lay in between. The CDR3 spans 16 residues. As DNA, the CDR3 is TGTGCCAGCAGCCCAGTCGTGGGACTGGGGGGATACGAGCAGTACTTC. Its translation: CASSPVVGLGGYEQYF.

This chain links TRBV30 with TRBJ2-4; 7 bases map to TRBD1. V lost 2 bases and J lost 5; bases outside the gene matches: 3. The CDR3 is 13 residues long. Germline V gene sequence: CDR1 GTSNPN, CDR2 SVGIG (reference sequence). CDR3 residues: CAWSQGVQNIQYF. The DNA for the CDR3 is TGTGCCTGGAGTCAGGGGGTCCAAAACATTCAGTACTTC.

The chain couples TRBV9 to TRBJ2-2; 7 nucleotides line up with TRBD2. The germline V gene encodes CDR1 SGDLS and CDR2 YYNGEE. This CDR3 region has 17 residues. V lost 4 bases and J lost 2; bases outside the gene matches: 11. The CDR3 region is CASSPFGGVINTGELFF. The CDR3 DNA is TGTGCCAGCAGCCCCTTTGGGGGGGTCATTAACACCGGGGAGCTGTTTTTT.

V is TRBV13 and J is TRBJ2-1; perhaps TRBD2 as D (7 bases). The length of the CDR3 is 18 residues. Trimming pared 7 bases from V and 9 bases from J, leaving 31 bases between. Per the germline V gene, CDR1 is PRHDT and CDR2 is FYEKMQ (reference sequence). The CDR3 bases are TGTGCCAGCATATCACAATATGGGCTAGCGGAGGGGGGAGGTGAGCAGTTCTTC. This encodes CASISQYGLAEGGGEQFF.

The chain links TRBV5-1 to TRBJ2-7, with 8 bases matching TRBD2. Germline V gene data show CDR1 as SGHRS and CDR2 as YFSETQ. J was trimmed by 7 bases and V by 0 bases; bases with no gene match: 6. The CDR3 length is 14 residues. The CDR3 DNA reads as TGCGCCAGCAGCTTGGCCGGGAGGGAGGGGGAGCAGTACTTC. Protein sequence: CASSLAGREGEQYF. The whole variable domain, remainder taken from reference TRBV5-1 and TRBJ2-7, is KAGVTQTPRYLIKTRGQQVTLSCSPISGHRSVSWYQQTPGQGLQFLFEYFSETQRNKGNFPGRFSGRQFSNSRSEMNVSTLELGDSALYLCASSLAGREGEQYFGPGTRLTVT.

The J gene is TRBJ1-2, the V gene TRBV15; unclear D gene. The V end was cut by 0 bases, the J end by 8 bases, with 13 bases between. CDR3 size: 14 residues. Germline V CDR1 and CDR2: LNHNV, YYDKDF (reference sequence). CDR3 loop: CATSRDLLEKGYTF. CDR3 bases: TGTGCCACCAGCAGAGATCTGCTAGAAAAGGGCTACACCTTC.